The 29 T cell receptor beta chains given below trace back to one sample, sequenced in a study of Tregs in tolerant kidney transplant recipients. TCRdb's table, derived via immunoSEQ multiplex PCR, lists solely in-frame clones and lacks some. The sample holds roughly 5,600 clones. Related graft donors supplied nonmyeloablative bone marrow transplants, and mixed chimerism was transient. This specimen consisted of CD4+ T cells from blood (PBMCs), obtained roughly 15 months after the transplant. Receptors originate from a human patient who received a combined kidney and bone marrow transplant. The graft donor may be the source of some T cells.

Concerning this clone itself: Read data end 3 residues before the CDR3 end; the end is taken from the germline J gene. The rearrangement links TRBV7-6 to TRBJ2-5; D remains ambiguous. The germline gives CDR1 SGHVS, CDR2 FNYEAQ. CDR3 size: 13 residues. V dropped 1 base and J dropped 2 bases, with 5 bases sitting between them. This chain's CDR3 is CASSLELQETQYF. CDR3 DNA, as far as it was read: TGTGCCAGCAGCTTAGAACTTCAAGAGACC.

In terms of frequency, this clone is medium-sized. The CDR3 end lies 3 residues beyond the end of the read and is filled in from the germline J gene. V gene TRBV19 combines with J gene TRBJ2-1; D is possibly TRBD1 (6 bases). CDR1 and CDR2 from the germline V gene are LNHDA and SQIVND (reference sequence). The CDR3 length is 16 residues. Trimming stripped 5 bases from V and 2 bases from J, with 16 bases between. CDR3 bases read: TGTGCCAGTAGTCCCAGATTACAGGGCCCCTACAATGAG. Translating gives CASSPRLQGPYNE. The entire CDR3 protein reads CASSPRLQGPYNEQFF. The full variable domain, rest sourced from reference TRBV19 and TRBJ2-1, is DGGITQSPKYLFRKEGQNVTLSCEQNLNHDAMYWYRQDPGQGLRLIYYSQIVNDFQKGDIAEGYSVSREKKESFPLTVTSAQKNPTAFYLCASSPRLQGPYNEQFFGPGTRLTVL.

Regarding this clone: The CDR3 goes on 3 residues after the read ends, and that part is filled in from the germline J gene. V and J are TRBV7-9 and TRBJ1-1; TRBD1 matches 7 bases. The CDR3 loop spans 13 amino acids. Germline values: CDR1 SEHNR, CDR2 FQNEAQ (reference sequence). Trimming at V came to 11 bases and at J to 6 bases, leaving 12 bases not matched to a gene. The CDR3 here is CAGNINRGSEAFF. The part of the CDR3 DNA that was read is TGTGCCGGAAATATAAACAGGGGCTCTGAA.

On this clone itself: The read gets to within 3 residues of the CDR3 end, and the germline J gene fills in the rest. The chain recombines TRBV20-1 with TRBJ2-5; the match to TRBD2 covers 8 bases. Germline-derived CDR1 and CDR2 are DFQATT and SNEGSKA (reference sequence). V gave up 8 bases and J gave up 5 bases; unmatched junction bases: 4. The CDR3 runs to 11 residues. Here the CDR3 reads CSPRGGETQYF. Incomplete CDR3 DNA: TGCAGTCCCCGGGGGGGGGAGACC.

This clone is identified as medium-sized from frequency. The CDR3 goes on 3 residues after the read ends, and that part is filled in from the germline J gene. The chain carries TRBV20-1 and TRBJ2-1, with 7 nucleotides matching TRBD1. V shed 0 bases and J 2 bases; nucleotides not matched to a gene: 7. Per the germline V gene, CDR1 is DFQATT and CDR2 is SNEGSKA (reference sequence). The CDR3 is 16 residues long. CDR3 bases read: TGCAGTGCTAGAGATAAAGAACAGGGGACCTACAATGAG. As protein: CSARDKEQGTYNE. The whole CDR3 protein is CSARDKEQGTYNEQFF.

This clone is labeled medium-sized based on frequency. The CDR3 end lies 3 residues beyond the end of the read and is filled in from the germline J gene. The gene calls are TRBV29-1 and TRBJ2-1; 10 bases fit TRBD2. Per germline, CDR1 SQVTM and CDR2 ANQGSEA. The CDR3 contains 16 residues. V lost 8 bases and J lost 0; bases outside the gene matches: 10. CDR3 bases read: TGCAGCTCCCTCCCCCCTAGCGGGGGCTCCTACAATGAG. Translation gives CSSLPPSGGSYNE. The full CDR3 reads CSSLPPSGGSYNEQFF.

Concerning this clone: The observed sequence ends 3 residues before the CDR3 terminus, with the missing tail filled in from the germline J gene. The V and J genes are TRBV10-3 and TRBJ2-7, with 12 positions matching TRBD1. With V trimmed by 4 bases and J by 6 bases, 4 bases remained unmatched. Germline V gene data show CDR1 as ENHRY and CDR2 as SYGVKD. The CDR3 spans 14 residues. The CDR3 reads CAISGDRGRGEQYF. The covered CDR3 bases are TGTGCCATCAGTGGGGACAGGGGGCGAGGCGAG.

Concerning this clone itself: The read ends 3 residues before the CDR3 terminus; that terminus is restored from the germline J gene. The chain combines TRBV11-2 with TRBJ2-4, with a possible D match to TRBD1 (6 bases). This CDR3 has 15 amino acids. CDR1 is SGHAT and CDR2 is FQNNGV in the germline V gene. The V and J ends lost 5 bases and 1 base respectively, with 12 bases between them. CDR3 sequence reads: CASSRQDGAKNIQYF. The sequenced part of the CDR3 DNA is TGTGCCAGCAGCAGACAGGACGGCGCCAAAAACATT.

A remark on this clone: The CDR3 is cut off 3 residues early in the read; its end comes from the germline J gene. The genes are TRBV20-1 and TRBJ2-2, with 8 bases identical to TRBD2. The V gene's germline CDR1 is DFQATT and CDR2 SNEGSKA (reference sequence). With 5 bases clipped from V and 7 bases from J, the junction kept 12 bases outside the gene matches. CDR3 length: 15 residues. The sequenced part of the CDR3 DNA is TGCAGTGCTGCCCCCCCCAGCGGGAGTATCGGGGAG. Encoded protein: CSAAPPSGSIGE. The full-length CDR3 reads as CSAAPPSGSIGELFF.

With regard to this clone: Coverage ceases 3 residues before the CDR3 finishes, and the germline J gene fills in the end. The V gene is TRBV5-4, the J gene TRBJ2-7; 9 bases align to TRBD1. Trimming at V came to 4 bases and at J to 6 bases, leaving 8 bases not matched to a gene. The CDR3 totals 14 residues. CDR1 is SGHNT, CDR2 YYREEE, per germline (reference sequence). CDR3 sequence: CASSPGTGRGEQYF. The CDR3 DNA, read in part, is TGTGCCAGCAGCCCAGGGACAGGGAGAGGCGAG.

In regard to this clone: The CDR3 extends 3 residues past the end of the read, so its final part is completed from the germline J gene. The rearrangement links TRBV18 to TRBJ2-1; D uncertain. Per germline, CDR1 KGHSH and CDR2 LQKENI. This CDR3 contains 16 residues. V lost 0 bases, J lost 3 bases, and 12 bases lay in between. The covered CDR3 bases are TGTGCCAGCTCACCACCAGCCAGCGTGATCTACAATGAG. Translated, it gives CASSPPASVIYNE. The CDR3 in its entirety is CASSPPASVIYNEQFF.

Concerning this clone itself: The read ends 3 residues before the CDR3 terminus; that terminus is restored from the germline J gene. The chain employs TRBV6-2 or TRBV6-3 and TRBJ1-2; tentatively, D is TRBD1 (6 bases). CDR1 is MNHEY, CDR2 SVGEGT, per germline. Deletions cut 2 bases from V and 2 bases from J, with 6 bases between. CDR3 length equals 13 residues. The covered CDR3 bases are TGTGCCAGCAGTTACGACAGGAACTATGGC. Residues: CASSYDRNYG. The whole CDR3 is CASSYDRNYGYTF.

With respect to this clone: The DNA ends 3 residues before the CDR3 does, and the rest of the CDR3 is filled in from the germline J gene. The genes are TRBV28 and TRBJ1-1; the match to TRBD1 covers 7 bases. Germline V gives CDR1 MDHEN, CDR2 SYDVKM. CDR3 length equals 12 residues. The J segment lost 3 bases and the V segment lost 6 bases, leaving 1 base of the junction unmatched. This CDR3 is CASRGQYTEAFF. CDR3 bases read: TGTGCCAGCAGGGGACAGTACACTGAA.

The CDR3 loop is CASSYSPGTGKNTEAFF. The part of the CDR3 DNA that was read is TGCGCCAGCAGCTACAGTCCCGGGACAGGGAAGAACACTGAA. V usage is TRBV5-1 and J usage is TRBJ1-1, with TRBD1 matching over 9 bases. The sequence runs out 3 residues before the end of the CDR3; the remainder is reconstructed from the germline J gene. Per the germline V gene, CDR1 is SGHRS and CDR2 is YFSETQ. J lost 1 base, V lost 3 bases, and 10 bases had no gene match. This CDR3 has 17 amino acids.

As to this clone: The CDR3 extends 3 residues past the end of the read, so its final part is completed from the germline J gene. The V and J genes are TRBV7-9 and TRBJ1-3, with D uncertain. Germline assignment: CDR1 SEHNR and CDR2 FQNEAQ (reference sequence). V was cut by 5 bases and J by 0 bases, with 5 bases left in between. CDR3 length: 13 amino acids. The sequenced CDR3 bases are TGTGCCAGCAGCCACTTCTCTGGAAACACC. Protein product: CASSHFSGNT. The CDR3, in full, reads CASSHFSGNTIYF.

CDR3 sequence reads: CASSNSPGQGDEKLFF. The CDR3 DNA, read in part, is TGTGCCAGTAGTAACTCCCCGGGACAGGGAGATGAAAAA. This chain connects TRBV19 to TRBJ1-4; 9 bases map to TRBD1. The observed sequence ends 3 residues before the CDR3 terminus, with the missing tail filled in from the germline J gene. Germline loops: CDR1 LNHDA, CDR2 SQIVND (reference sequence). Trimming at V came to 4 bases and at J to 6 bases, leaving 9 bases not matched to a gene. The CDR3 totals 16 residues.

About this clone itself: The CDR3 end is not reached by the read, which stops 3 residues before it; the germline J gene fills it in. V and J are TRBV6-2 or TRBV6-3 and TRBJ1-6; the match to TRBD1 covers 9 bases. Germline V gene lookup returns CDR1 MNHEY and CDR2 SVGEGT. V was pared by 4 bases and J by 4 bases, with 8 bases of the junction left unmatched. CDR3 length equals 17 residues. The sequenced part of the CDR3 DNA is TGTGCCAGCAGTTTCACAGGACAGGGGTCATATAATTCACCC. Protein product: CASSFTGQGSYNSP. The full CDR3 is CASSFTGQGSYNSPLHF.

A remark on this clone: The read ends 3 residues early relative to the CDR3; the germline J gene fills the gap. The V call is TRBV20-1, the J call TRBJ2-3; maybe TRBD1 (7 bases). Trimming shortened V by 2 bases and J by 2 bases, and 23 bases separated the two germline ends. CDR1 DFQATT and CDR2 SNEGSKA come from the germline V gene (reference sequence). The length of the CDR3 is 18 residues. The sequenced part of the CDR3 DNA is TGCAGTGCTAGAATCACCCAGGGACAGCGGGCTATCACAGATACG. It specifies CSARITQGQRAITDT. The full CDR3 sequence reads CSARITQGQRAITDTQYF.

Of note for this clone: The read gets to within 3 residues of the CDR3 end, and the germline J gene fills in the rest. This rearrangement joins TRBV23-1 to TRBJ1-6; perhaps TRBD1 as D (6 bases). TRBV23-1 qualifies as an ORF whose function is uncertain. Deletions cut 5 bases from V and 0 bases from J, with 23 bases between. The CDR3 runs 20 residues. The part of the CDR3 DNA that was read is TGCGCCAGCAGTGCTAAGATCCGGGACACCGAAAGCTCCTATAATTCACCC. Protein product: CASSAKIRDTESSYNSP. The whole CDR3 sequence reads CASSAKIRDTESSYNSPLHF.

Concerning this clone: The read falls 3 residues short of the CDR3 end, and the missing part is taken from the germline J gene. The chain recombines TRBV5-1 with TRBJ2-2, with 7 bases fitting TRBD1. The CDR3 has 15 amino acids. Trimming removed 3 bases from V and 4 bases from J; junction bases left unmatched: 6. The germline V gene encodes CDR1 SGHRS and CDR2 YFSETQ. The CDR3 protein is CASSSSGQSTGELFF. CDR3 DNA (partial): TGCGCCAGCAGCTCGTCGGGACAGAGCACCGGGGAG.

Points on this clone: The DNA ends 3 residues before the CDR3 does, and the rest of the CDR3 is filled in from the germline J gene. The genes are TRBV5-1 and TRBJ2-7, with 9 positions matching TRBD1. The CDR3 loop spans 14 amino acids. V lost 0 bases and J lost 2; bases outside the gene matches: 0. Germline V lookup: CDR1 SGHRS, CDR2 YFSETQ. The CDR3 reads CASSLGQGAYEQYF. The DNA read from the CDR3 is TGCGCCAGCAGCTTGGGACAGGGGGCCTACGAG.

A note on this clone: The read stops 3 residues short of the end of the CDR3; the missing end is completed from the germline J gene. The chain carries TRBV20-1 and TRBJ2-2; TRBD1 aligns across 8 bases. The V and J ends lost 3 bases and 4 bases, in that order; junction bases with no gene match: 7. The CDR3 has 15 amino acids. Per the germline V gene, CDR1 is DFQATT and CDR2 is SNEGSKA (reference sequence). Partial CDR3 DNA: TGCAGTGCTAGCCCCCGAGACAGGGGCACCGGGGAG. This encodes CSASPRDRGTGE. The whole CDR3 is CSASPRDRGTGELFF.

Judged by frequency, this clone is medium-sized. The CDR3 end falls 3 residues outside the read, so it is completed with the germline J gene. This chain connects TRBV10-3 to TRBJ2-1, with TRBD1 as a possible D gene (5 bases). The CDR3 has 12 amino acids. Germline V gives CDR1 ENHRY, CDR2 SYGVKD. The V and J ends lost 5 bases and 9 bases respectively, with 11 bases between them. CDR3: CAISNRWAEQFF. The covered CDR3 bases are TGTGCCATCAGTAACAGGTGGGCTGAG.

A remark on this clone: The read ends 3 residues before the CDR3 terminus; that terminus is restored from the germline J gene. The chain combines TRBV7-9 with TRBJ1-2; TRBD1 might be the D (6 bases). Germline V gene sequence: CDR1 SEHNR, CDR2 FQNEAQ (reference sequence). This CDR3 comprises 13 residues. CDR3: CASSSGQRDGYTF. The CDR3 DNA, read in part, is TGTGCCAGCAGCTCTGGACAGAGGGACGGC. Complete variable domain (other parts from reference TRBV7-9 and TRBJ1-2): DTGVSQNPRHKITKRGQNVTFRCDPISEHNRLYWYRQTLGQGPEFLTYFQNEAQLEKSRLLSDRFSAERPKGSFSTLEIQRTEQGDSAMYLCASSSGQRDGYTFGSGTRLTVV.

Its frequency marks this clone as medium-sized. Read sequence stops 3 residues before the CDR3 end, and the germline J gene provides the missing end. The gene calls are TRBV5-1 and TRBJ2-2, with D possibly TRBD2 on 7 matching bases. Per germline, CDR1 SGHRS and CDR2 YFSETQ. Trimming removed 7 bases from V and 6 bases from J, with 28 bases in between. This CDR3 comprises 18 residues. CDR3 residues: CASRISSGGAKFPGELFF. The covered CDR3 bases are TGCGCCAGCCGTATTTCGAGTGGGGGGGCGAAATTCCCCGGGGAG.

The CDR3 sequence: CASSEGLVNGELFF. The covered CDR3 bases are TGCGCCAGCAGTGAGGGACTGGTCAACGGGGAG. The chain employs TRBV10-1 and TRBJ2-2; tentatively, D is TRBD2 (5 bases). Sequencing ends 3 residues short of the CDR3 end; the germline J gene provides the rest. This CDR3 region has 14 residues. V gave up 2 bases and J gave up 7 bases, with 11 bases separating them. Germline CDR1 WNHNN, CDR2 SYGVQD (reference sequence).

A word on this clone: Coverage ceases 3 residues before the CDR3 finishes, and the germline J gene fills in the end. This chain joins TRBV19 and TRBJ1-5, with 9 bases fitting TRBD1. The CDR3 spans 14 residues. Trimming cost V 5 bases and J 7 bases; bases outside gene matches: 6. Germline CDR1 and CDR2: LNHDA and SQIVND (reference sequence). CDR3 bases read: TGTGCCAGTAGTCCTGGGACAGGGAGCCAGCCC. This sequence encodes CASSPGTGSQP. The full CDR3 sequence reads CASSPGTGSQPQHF. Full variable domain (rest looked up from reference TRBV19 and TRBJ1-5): DGGITQSPKYLFRKEGQNVTLSCEQNLNHDAMYWYRQDPGQGLRLIYYSQIVNDFQKGDIAEGYSVSREKKESFPLTVTSAQKNPTAFYLCASSPGTGSQPQHFGDGTRLSIL.

The CDR3 sequence: CASSYGLINEQFF. CDR3 DNA (partial): TGTGCCAGCAGTTACGGGCTCATCAATGAG. The genes are TRBV6-2 or TRBV6-3 and TRBJ2-1; D gene ambiguous. Coverage ceases 3 residues before the CDR3 finishes, and the germline J gene fills in the end. There are 13 residues in the CDR3. Germline-derived CDR1 and CDR2 are MNHEY and SVGEGT. V was trimmed by 2 bases and J by 6 bases, leaving 8 bases between them.

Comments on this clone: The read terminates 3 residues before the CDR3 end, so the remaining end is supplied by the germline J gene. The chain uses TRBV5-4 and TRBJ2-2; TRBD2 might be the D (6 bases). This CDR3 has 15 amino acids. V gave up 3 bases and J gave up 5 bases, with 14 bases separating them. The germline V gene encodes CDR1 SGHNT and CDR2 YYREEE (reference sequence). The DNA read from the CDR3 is TGTGCCAGCAGCTCATCTCCAGGGACTACCGGGGAG. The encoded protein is CASSSSPGTTGE. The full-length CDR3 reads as CASSSSPGTTGELFF.